These 10 T cell receptor beta chains share one sample of origin, sequenced in a study of monozygotic twins with inflammatory bowel disease. TCRdb reworked the 5' RACE reads into one entry per CDR3 protein, no DNA. The data include hundreds of thousands of distinct CDR3 sequences; the top ten clones carry about 2.4%. Sequencing was done on a sample of blood. The receptors were sampled from a human donor with ulcerative colitis or Crohn's disease, or a healthy co-twin of an affected twin (not recorded which).

The genes are TRBV5-1 and TRBJ2-1; TCRdb indicates TRBD2, and absent DNA this call remains unverified. Germline CDR1 is SGHRS and CDR2 is YFSETQ. This CDR3 comprises 16 residues. The CDR3 spells CASSLEILAGGVEQFF.

The V gene is TRBV13, the J gene TRBJ2-7. This CDR3 is built from 14 residues. Germline values: CDR1 PRHDT, CDR2 FYEKMQ (reference sequence). This chain's CDR3 is CASSFRSASYEQYF.

The genes are TRBV7-9 and TRBJ2-1; there is no DNA to check the TCRdb D call of TRBD1. The length of the CDR3 is 13 residues. Per germline, CDR1 SEHNR and CDR2 FQNEAQ (reference sequence). CDR3 residues: CASSRDGDNEQFF.

The chain couples TRBV24-1 to TRBJ2-1; absent DNA, TCRdb's TRBD2 call cannot be checked. This CDR3 spans 17 amino acids. Germline V CDR1 and CDR2: KGHDR, SFDVKD. The chain's CDR3 is CATSDPAGTSVGDEQFF.

The J gene is TRBJ2-3, the V gene TRBV12-3 or TRBV12-4; the D call from TCRdb, TRBD1, cannot be confirmed without DNA. The CDR3 sequence is 15 residues long. The CDR3 protein is CASSPSTGRSYTQYF.

The chain combines TRBV5-1 with TRBJ2-7; the D gene TCRdb calls, TRBD1, cannot be checked with no DNA. This CDR3 is 16 amino acids long. Germline CDR1 reads SGHRS; CDR2 reads YFSETQ. The CDR3 sequence: CASSSSGTSMTHEQYF.

This chain uses TRBV10-3 with TRBJ1-5; as DNA is missing, the TRBD1 call by TCRdb cannot be tested. The CDR3 has 15 residues. Germline V gene sequence: CDR1 ENHRY, CDR2 SYGVKD. The CDR3 is CAISESTGVGQPQHF.

The chain has TRBV25-1 and TRBJ1-1; TCRdb's D gene call, TRBD1, goes unchecked for lack of DNA. Per germline, CDR1 MGHDK and CDR2 SYGVNS. The CDR3 length is 16 residues. CDR3 sequence reads: CASSAREQGGFPEAFF.

This chain joins TRBV6-5 and TRBJ2-3; TCRdb indicates TRBD2, and absent DNA this call remains unverified. CDR3 length: 15 amino acids. CDR1 and CDR2 (germline): MNHEY, SVGAGI. CDR3: CASSPTSGGQDTQYF.

The chain is built from TRBV12-3 or TRBV12-4 and TRBJ2-1; the TCRdb call, TRBD2, lacks DNA for checking. There are 16 residues in the CDR3. The CDR3 protein is CASSSLSGASYNEQFF.